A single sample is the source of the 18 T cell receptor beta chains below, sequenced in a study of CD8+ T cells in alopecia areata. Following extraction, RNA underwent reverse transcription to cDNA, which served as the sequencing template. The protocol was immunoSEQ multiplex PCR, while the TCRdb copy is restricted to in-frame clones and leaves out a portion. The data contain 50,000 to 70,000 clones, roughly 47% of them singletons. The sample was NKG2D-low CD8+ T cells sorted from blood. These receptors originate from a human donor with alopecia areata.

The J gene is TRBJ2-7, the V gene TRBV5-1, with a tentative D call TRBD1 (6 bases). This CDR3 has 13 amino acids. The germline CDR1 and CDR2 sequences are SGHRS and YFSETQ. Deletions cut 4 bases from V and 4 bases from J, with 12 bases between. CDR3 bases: TGCGCCAGCAGCGAGGACAGCGATTACGAGCAGTACTTC. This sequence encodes CASSEDSDYEQYF.

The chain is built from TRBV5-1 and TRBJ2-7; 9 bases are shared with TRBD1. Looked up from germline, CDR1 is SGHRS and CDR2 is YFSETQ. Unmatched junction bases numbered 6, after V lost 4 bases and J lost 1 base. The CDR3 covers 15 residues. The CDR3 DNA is TGCGCCAGCAGCCCGGGACAGGGCGATTCCTACGAGCAGTACTTC. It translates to CASSPGQGDSYEQYF.

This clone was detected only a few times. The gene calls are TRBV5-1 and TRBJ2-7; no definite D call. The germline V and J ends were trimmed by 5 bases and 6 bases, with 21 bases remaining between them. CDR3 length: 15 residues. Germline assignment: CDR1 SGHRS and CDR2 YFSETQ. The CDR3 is CASSDFGDQSIEQYF. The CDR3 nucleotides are TGCGCCAGCAGTGATTTTGGGGATCAGAGCATCGAGCAGTACTTC.

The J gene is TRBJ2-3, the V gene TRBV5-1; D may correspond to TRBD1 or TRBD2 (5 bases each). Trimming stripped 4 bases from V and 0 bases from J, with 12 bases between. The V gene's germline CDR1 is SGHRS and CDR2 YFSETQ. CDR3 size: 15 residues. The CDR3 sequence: CASSAGTASTDTQYF. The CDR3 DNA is TGCGCCAGCAGCGCCGGGACGGCTAGCACAGATACGCAGTATTTT.

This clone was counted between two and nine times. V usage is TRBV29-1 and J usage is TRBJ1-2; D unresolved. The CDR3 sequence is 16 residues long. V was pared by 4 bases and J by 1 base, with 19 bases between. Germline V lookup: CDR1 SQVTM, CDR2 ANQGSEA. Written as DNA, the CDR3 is TGCAGCGTTGTCGACGTCCATGGGCAGCTTAACTATGGCTACACCTTC. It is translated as CSVVDVHGQLNYGYTF.

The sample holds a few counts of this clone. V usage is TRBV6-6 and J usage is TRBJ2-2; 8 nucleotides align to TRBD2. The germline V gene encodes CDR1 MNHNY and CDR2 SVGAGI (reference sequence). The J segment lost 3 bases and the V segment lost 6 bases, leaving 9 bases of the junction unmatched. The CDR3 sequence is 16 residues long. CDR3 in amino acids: CASRALEAGDTGELFF. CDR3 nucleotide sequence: TGTGCCAGCAGGGCCTTGGAAGCGGGAGACACCGGGGAGCTGTTTTTT.

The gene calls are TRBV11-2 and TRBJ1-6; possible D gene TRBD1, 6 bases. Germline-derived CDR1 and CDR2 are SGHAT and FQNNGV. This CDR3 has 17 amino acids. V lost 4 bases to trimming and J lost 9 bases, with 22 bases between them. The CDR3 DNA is TGTGCCAGCAGCTCTATACGGCAGGGGAAGAGAAGTTCACCCCTCCACTTT. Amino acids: CASSSIRQGKRSSPLHF.

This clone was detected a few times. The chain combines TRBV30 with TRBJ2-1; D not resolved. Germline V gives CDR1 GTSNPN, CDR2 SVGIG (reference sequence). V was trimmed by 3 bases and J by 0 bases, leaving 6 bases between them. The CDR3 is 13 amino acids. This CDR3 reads CAWRLSSYNEQFF. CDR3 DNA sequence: TGTGCCTGGAGGCTGAGCTCCTACAATGAGCAGTTCTTC.

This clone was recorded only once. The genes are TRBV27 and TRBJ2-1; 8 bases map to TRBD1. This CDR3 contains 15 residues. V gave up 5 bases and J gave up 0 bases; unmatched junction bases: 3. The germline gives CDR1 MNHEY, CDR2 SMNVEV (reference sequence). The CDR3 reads CASSLDRASYNEQFF. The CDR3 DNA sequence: TGTGCCAGCAGTCTGGACAGGGCCTCCTACAATGAGCAGTTCTTC.

The CDR3 region is CASSLDRGPRPNTDTQYF. The CDR3 bases are TGTGCCAGCAGCTTAGATCGGGGACCAAGACCGAACACAGATACGCAGTATTTT. The chain carries TRBV7-2 and TRBJ2-3; D tentatively reads TRBD1 or TRBD2 (5 bases each). There are 18 residues in the CDR3. The germline V gene encodes CDR1 SGHTA and CDR2 FQGNSA. The V end was cut by 1 base, the J end by 2 bases, with 19 bases between.

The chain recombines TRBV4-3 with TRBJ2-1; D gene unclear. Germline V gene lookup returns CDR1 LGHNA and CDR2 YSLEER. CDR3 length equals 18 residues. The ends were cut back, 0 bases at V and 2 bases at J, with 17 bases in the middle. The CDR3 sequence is CASSQESLQTFPYNEQFF. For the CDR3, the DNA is TGCGCCAGCAGCCAAGAGAGTTTACAGACCTTCCCCTACAATGAGCAGTTCTTC.

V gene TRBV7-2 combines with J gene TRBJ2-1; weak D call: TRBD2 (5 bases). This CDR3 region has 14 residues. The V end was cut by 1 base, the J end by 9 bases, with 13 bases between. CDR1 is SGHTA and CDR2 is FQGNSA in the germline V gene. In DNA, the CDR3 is TGTGCCAGCAGCTTAGTATCGGGGAGTAGTGAGCAGTTCTTC. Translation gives CASSLVSGSSEQFF.

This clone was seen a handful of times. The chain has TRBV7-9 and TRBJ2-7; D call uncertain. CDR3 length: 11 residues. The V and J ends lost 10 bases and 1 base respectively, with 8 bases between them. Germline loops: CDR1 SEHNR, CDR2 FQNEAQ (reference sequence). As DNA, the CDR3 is TGTGCCACCGAAGGATCCTACGAGCAGTACTTC. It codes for CATEGSYEQYF.

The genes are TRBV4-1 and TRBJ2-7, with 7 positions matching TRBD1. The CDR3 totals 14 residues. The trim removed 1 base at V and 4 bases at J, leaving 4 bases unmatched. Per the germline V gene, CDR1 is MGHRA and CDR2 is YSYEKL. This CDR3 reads CASSQGYRGYEQYF. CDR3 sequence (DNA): TGCGCCAGCAGCCAAGGGTACAGGGGATACGAGCAGTACTTC.

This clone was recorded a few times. CDR3 protein: CASSQTAASGNTIYF. The CDR3, as DNA: TGCGCCAGCAGCCAGACAGCGGCCTCTGGAAACACCATATATTTT. The J gene is TRBJ1-3, the V gene TRBV4-3; D might be TRBD1 (5 bases). CDR3 length: 15 residues. Trimming removed 3 bases at V and 0 bases at J, with 9 bases between. Germline V gene sequence: CDR1 LGHNA, CDR2 YSLEER.

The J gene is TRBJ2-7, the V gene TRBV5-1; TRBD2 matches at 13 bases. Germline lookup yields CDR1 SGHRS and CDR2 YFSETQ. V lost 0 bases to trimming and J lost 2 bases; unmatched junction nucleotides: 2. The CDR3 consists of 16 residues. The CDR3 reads CASSLAGLAGAYEQYF. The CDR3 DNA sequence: TGCGCCAGCAGCTTGGCCGGACTAGCGGGGGCCTACGAGCAGTACTTC.

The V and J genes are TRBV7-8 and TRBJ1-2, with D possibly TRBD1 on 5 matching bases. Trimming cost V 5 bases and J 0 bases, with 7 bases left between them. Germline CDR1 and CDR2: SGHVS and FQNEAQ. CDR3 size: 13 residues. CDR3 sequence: CASSDSPNYGYTF. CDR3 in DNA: TGTGCCAGCAGCGACAGCCCTAACTATGGCTACACCTTC.

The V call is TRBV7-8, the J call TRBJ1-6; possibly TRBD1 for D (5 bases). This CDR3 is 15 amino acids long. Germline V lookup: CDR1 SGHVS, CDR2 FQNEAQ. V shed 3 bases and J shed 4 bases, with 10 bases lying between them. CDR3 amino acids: CASSFEGQYNSPLHF. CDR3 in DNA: TGTGCCAGCAGCTTTGAGGGGCAGTATAATTCACCCCTCCACTTT.